This TCR beta chain is from a study of shared clonotypes between healthy human individuals. The CDR3 length is 13 residues. Germline V gives CDR1 SQVTM, CDR2 ANQGSEA. The V end was cut by 6 bases, the J end by 2 bases, with 12 bases between. In the study's own analysis: Junction-only sequences produced by ImmunoSEQ had no quality scores, so filtering differed. Sequencing was performed with immunoSEQ multiplex PCR; in TCRdb, only in-frame clones are kept and a portion is missing. Clone size and the V and J calls come from that table; the DNA yielded D and trimming. The repertoire includes about 2.4 million clones, approximately 92% of them detected once, and around 0.14% sits in the top ten.

Sequenced sample: naive CD4+ T cells sorted from blood. Indicated subset: CD45RA+ positively selected. The clonotype originates from a man aged 18 to 29 in good health. The chain employs TRBV29-1 and TRBJ2-3; D gene uncertain. The CDR3: CSVWVLNTDTQYF. Here the CDR3 DNA reads TGCAGCGTGTGGGTGCTCAACACAGATACGCAGTATTTT.